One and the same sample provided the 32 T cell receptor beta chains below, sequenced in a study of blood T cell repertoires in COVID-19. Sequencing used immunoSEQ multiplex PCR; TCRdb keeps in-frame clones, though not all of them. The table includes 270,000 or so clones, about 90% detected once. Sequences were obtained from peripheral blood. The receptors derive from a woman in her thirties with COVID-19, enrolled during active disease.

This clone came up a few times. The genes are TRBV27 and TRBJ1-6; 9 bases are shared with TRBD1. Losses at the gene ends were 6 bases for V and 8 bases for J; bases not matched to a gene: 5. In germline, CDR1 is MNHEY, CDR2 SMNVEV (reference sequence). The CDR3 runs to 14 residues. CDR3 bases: TGTGCCAGCAGAACGGACAGGGGATATTCACCCCTCCACTTT. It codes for CASRTDRGYSPLHF.

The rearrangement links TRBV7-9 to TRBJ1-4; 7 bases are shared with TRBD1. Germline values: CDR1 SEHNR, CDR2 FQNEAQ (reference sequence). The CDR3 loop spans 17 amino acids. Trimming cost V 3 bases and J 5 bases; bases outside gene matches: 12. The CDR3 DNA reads TGTGCCAGCAGCTTCGGGGGATCGGGACAGCTGAATGAAAAACTGTTTTTT. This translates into CASSFGGSGQLNEKLFF.

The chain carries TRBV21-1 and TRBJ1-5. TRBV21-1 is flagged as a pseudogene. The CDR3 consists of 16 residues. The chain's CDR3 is CASSKRCRGSNQPQHF. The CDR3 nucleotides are TGTGCCAGCAGCAAACGGTGTCGAGGGAGCAATCAGCCCCAGCATTTT.

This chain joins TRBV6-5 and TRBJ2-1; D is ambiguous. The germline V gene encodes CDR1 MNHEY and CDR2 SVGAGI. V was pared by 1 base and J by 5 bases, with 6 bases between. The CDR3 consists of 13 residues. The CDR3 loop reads CASSYWQDNEQFF. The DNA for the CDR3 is TGTGCCAGCAGTTACTGGCAGGACAATGAGCAGTTCTTC.

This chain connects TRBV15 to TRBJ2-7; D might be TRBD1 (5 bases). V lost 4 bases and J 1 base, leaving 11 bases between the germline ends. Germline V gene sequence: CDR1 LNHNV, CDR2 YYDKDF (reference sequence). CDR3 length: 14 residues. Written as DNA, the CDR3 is TGTGCCACCAGCATGACAGTTATTTCCTACGAGCAGTACTTC. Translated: CATSMTVISYEQYF.

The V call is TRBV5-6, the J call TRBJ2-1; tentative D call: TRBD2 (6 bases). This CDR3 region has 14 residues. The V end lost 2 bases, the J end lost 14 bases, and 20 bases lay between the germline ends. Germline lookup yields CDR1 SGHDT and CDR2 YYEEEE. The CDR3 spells CASSFLGGGILEFF. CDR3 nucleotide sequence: TGTGCCAGCAGCTTCCTTGGTGGGGGGATTTTAGAGTTCTTC.

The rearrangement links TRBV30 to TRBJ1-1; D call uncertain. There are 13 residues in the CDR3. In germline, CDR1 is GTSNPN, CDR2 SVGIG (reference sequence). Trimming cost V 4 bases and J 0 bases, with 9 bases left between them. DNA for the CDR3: TGTGCCTGGACCCGACGGGTGAACACTGAAGCTTTCTTT. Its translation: CAWTRRVNTEAFF.

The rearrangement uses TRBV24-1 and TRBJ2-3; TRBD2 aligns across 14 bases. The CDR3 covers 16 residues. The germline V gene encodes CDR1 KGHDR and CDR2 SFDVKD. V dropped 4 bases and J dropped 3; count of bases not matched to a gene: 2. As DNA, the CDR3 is TGTGCCACCAGTGACCGGACTAGCGGGAGGACAGATACGCAGTATTTT. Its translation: CATSDRTSGRTDTQYF.

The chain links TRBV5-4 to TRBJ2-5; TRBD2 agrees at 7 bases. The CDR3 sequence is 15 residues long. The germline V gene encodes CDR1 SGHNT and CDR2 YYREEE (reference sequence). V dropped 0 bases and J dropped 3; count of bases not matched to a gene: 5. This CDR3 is CASSLGGSTKETQYF. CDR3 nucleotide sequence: TGTGCCAGCAGCTTGGGCGGGAGCACCAAAGAGACCCAGTACTTC.

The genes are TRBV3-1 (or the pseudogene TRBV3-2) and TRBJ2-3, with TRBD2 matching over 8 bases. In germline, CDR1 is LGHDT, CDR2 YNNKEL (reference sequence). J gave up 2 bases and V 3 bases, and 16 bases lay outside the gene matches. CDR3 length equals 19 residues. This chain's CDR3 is CASSHEGGGTYLPTDTQYF. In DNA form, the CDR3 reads TGTGCCAGCAGCCACGAGGGCGGGGGGACGTACCTTCCCACAGATACGCAGTATTTT.

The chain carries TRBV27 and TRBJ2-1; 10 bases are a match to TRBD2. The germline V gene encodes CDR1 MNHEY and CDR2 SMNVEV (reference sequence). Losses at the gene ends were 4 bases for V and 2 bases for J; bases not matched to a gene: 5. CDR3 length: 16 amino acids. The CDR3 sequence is CASSSLAGAPYNEQFF. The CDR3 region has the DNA TGTGCCAGCAGTTCCCTAGCGGGGGCCCCCTACAATGAGCAGTTCTTC.

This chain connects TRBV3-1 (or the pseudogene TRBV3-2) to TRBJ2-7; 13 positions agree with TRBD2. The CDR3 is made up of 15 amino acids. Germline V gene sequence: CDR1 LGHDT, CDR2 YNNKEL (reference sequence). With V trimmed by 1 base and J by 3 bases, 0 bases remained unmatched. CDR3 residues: CASSQGLAGGYEQYF. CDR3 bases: TGTGCCAGCAGCCAAGGACTAGCGGGGGGCTACGAGCAGTACTTC.

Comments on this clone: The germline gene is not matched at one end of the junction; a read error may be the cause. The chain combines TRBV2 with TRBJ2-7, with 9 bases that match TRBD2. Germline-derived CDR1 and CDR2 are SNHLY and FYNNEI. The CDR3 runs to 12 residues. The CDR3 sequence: CASSVILAGRNF. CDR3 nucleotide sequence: TGTGCCAGCAGTGTCATCCTAGCGGGACGTAACTTC.

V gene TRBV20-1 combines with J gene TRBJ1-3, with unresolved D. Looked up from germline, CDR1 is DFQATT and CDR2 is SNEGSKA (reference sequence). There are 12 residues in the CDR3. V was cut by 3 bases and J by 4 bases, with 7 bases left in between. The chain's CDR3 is CSASGRGNTIYF. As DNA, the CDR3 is TGCAGTGCTAGTGGCAGGGGAAACACCATATATTTT.

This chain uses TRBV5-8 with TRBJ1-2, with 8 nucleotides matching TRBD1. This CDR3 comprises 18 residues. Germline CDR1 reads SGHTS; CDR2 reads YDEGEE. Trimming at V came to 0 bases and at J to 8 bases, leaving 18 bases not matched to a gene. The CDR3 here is CASSLVLTGGFAVDGYTF. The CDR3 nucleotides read TGTGCCAGCAGCTTGGTTTTAACAGGGGGTTTCGCGGTGGACGGCTACACCTTC.

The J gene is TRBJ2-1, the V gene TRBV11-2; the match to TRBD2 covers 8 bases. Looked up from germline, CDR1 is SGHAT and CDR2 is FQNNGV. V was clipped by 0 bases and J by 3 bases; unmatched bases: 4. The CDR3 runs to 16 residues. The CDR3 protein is CASSLEPAGVYNEQFF. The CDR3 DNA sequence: TGTGCCAGCAGCTTAGAACCAGCGGGGGTCTACAATGAGCAGTTCTTC.

Here the CDR3 DNA reads TGTGCTAGTCAGGGTTCTTACACACCGGCTTTCTTT. This gives the protein CASQGSYTPAFF. J is TRBJ1-1 and V is TRBV12-5; TRBD1 might be the D (5 bases). V was pared by 8 bases and J by 11 bases, with 18 bases between. CDR1 LGHNT and CDR2 FRNRAP come from the germline V gene. The CDR3 loop spans 12 amino acids.

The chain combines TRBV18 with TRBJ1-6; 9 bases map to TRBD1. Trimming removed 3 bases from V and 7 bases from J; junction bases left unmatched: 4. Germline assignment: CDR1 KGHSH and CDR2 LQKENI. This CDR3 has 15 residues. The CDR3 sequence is CASSPETGGNSPLHF. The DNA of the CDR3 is TGTGCCAGCTCACCCGAGACAGGGGGAAATTCACCCCTCCACTTT.

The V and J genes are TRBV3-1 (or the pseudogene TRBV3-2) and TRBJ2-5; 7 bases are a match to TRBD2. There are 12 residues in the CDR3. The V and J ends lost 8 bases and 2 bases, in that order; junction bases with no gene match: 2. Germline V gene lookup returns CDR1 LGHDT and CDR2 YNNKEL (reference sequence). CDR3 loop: CASGGEQETQYF. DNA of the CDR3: TGTGCCAGCGGGGGGGAACAAGAGACCCAGTACTTC.

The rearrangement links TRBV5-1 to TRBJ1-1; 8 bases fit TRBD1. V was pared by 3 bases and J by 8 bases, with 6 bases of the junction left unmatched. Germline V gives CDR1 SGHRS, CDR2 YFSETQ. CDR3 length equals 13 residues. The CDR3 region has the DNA TGCGCCAGCAGCTCGGGACAGGCTAACGAAGCTTTCTTT. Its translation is CASSSGQANEAFF. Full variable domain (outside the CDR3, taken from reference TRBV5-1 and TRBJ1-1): KAGVTQTPRYLIKTRGQQVTLSCSPISGHRSVSWYQQTPGQGLQFLFEYFSETQRNKGNFPGRFSGRQFSNSRSEMNVSTLELGDSALYLCASSSGQANEAFFGQGTRLTVV.

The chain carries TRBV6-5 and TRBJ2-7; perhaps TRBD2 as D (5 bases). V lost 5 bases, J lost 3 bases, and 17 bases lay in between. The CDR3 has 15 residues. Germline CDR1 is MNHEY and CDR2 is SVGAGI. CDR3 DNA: TGTGCCAGCAGTCCCCCCGACGGGGTCCACTACGAGCAGTACTTC. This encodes CASSPPDGVHYEQYF.

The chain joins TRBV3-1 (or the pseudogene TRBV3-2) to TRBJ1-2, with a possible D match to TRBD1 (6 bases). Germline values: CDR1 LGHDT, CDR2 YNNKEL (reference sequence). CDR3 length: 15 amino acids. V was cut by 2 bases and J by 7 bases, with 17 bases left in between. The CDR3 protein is CASSQLPQGSGGYTF. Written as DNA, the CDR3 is TGTGCCAGCAGCCAACTTCCGCAGGGGAGCGGTGGCTACACCTTC.

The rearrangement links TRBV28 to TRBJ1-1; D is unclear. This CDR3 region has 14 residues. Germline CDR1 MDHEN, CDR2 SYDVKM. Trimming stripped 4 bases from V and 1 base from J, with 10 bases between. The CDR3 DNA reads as TGTGCCAGCAGTTATGGAGGGTGGAACACTGAAGCTTTCTTT. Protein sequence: CASSYGGWNTEAFF.

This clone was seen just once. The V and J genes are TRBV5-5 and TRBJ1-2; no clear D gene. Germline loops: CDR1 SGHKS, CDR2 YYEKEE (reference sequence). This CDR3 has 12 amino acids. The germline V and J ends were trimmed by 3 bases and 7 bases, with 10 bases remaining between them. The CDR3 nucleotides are TGTGCCAGCAGCTCATTAGGGAGTGGCTACACCTTC. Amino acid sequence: CASSSLGSGYTF.

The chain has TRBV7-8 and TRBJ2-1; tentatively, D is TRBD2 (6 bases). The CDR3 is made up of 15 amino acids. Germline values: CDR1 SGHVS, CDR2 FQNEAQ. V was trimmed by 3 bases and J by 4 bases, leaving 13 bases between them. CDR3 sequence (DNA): TGTGCCAGCAGCTTCGGTCTAGCGAAGTACAATGAGCAGTTCTTC. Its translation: CASSFGLAKYNEQFF.

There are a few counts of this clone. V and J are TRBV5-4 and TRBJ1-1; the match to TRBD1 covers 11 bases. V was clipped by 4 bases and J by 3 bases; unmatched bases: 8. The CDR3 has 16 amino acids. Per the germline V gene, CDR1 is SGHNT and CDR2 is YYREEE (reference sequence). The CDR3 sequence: CASSRGGQGADTEAFF. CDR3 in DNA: TGTGCCAGCAGCCGGGGAGGACAGGGGGCCGACACTGAAGCTTTCTTT.

CDR3 loop: CASSLTGGPGELFF. The DNA for the CDR3 is TGTGCCAGCAGCCTAACAGGGGGCCCCGGGGAGCTGTTTTTT. This chain uses TRBV11-3 with TRBJ2-2; 9 bases are shared with TRBD1. Germline CDR1 reads SGHNT; CDR2 reads YENEEA. V shed 5 bases, J shed 6 bases, and the junction held 4 bases outside the gene matches. This CDR3 has 14 residues.

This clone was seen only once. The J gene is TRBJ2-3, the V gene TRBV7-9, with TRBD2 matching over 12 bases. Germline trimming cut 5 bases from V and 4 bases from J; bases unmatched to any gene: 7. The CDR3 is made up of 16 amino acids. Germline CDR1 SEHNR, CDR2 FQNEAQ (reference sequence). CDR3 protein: CASSPGGLAGADTQYF. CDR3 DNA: TGTGCCAGCAGCCCCGGGGGACTAGCGGGCGCAGATACGCAGTATTTT.

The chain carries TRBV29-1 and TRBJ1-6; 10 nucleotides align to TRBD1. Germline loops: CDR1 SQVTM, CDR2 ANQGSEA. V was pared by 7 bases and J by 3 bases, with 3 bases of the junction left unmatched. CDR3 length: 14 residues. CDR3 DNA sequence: TGCAGCGCCGGGACAGGGGACTATAATTCACCCCTCCACTTT. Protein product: CSAGTGDYNSPLHF.

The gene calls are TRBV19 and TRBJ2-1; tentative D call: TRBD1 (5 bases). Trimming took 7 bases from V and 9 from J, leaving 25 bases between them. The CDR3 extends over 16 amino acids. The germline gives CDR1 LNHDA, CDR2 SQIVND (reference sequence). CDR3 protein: CASTIRGAVSRGEQFF. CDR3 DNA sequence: TGTGCCAGTACCATCCGTGGGGCAGTAAGTCGAGGTGAGCAGTTCTTC.

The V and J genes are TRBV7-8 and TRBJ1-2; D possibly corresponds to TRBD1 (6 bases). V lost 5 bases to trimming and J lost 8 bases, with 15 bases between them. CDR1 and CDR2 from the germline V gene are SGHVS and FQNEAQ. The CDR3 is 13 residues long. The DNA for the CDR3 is TGTGCCAGCAGCCTAACAGGGTCGGGGGGCTACACCTTC. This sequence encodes CASSLTGSGGYTF.

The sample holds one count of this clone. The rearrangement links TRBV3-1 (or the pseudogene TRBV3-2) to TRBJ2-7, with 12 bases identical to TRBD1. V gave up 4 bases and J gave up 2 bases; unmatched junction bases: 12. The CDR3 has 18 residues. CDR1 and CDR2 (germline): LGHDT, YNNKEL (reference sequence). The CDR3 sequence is CASSRGQGAPSGAYEQYF. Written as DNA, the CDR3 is TGTGCCAGCAGCCGGGGACAGGGGGCTCCGTCAGGGGCCTACGAGCAGTACTTC.